This T cell receptor (beta chain) is from a study of blood T cell repertoires in COVID-19. Study-wide background: Acute and convalescent COVID-19 samples came from the United States, Italy and Spain. PBMCs, B-cell-depleted T cells, or T cells were the source of the cDNA or gDNA that made up the material.

The authors' processing: Amplification of reference gene primers provided the estimated nucleated cell counts. Clones were read by immunoSEQ multiplex PCR, and TCRdb kept only the in-frame ones, dropping some. D and trimming were read from the DNA, whereas the V and J calls and clone size are those reported in that table. In the table there are about 270,000 clones, 65% to 90% of which are singletons. Patients at the Seattle site were enrolled during active infection and followed longitudinally. Germline V lookup: CDR1 SGHRS, CDR2 YFSETQ. This CDR3 is built from 15 residues. Trimming pared 0 bases from V and 5 bases from J, leaving 11 bases between.

This chain joins TRBV5-1 and TRBJ2-2; a weak D match, TRBD2 (5 bases). The sample was peripheral blood. This clonotype was obtained from a woman aged 65 to 85 with COVID-19, enrolled during active disease. The CDR3 sequence: CASSLAGEKTGELFF. CDR3 DNA sequence: TGCGCCAGCAGCTTGGCTGGGGAGAAGACCGGGGAGCTGTTTTTT.